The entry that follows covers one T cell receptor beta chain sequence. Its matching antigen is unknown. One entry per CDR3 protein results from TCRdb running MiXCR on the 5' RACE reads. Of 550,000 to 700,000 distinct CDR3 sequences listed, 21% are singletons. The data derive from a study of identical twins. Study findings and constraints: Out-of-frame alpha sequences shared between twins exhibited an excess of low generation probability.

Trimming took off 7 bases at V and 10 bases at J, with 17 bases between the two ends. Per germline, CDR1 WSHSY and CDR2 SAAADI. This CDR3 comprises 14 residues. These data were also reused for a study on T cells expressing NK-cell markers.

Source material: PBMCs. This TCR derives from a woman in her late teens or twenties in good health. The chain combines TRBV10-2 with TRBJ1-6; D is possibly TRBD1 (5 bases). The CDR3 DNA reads TGCGCCAGCACCAAACGGGGGGATGGATCACCCCTCCACTTT. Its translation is CASTKRGDGSPLHF.